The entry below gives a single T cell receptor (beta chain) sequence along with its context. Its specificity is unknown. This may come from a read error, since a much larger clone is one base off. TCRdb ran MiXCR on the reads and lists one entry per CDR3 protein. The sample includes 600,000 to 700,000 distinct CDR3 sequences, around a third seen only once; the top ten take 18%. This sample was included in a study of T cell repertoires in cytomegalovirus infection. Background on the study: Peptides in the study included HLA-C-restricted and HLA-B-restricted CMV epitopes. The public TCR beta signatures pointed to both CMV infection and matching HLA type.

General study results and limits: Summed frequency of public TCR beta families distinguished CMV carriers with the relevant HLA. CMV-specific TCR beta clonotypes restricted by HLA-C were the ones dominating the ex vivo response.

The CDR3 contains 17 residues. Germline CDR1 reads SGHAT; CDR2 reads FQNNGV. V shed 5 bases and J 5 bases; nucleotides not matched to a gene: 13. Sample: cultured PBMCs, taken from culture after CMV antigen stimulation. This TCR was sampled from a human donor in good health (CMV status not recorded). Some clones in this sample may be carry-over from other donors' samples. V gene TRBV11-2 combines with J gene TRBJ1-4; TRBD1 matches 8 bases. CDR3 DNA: TGTGCCAGCAGCCCGGCCCCCTGGACAGGGAGCAATGAAAAACTGTTTTTT. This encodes CASSPAPWTGSNEKLFF.